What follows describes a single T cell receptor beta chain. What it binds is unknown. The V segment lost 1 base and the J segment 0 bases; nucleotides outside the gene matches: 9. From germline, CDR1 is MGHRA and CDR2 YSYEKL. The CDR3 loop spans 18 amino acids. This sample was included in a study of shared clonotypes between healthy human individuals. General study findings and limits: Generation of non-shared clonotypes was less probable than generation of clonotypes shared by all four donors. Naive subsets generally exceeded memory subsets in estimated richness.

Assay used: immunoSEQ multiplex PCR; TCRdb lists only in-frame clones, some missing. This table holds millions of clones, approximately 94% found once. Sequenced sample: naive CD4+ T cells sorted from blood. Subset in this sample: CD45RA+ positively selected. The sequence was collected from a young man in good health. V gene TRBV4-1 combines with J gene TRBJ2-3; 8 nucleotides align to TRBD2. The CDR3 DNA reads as TGCGCCAGCAGCCAAGGGTTGGCGAAGCGGGGGAGCACAGATACGCAGTATTTT. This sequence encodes CASSQGLAKRGSTDTQYF.